The 24 T cell receptor beta chains below were found in one sample sequenced in a study of shared clonotypes between healthy human individuals (TCRdb year 2020). CD8 naive samples consisted of CD45RO-negative cells that were positively selected for CCR7, yielding a CD45RA+CCR7+ population without TemRA cells. Libraries were prepared through the immunoSEQ multiplex PCR assay. Here the immuneACCESS table is served through TCRdb, limited to in-frame sequences with V and J called. Missing clones are a known gap in these copies; in checked studies unresolved V genes cover under half, and the rest lacks a known reason. The table for this sample lists around 2,000,000 clones; about 93% of them were counted only once. The ten largest clones capture roughly 1.7% of the sample. Material: naive CD8+ T cells from PBMCs. Reading the label with the study, this specimen's cell subset or site is: CD45RA+CCR7+. The receptor set was obtained from a young man in good health. Some clones in this sample may be carry-over from other donors' samples.

The chain carries TRBV27 and TRBJ2-7; TRBD2 aligns across 7 bases. This CDR3 has 18 amino acids. The germline gives CDR1 MNHEY, CDR2 SMNVEV (reference sequence). J gave up 4 bases and V 6 bases, and 21 bases lay outside the gene matches. The CDR3 here is CASRTSHRRGGRVYEQYF. CDR3 in DNA: TGTGCCAGCAGGACCTCCCACCGGAGAGGCGGGAGAGTATACGAGCAGTACTTC.

V and J are TRBV11-3 and TRBJ2-1, with no clear D. Between the trimmed V and J ends, which lost 0 bases and 6 bases, there was a span of 9 bases. Germline V gene sequence: CDR1 SGHNT, CDR2 YENEEA. CDR3 length: 14 amino acids. The DNA of the CDR3 is TGTGCCAGCAGCTTAGATTTTCGCGGCAATGAGCAGTTCTTC. Its translation is CASSLDFRGNEQFF.

As for this clone: This specimen includes other DNA sequences encoding the same CDR3. This chain uses TRBV29-1 with TRBJ2-3, with D maybe TRBD2 (5 bases). Per germline, CDR1 SQVTM and CDR2 ANQGSEA. V lost 3 bases and J 0 bases, leaving 7 bases between the germline ends. The CDR3 consists of 13 residues. The CDR3 is CSVDRTSTDTQYF. CDR3 in DNA: TGCAGCGTTGATCGGACTAGCACAGATACGCAGTATTTT.

The rearrangement joins TRBV29-1 to TRBJ2-5; 10 positions agree with TRBD2. The V gene end was trimmed by 4 bases and the J gene end by 5 bases; junction bases not matched to a gene: 16. This CDR3 is 17 amino acids long. Germline V lookup: CDR1 SQVTM, CDR2 ANQGSEA. As DNA, the CDR3 is TGCAGCGTTGTTCCCCGACCACTAGCGGGATTGCGGGAGACCCAGTACTTC. Translating gives CSVVPRPLAGLRETQYF.

The chain is built from TRBV4-1 and TRBJ2-2, with 11 bases matching TRBD2. This CDR3 contains 18 residues. The V gene's germline CDR1 is MGHRA and CDR2 YSYEKL. V shed 3 bases, J shed 0 bases, and the junction held 6 bases outside the gene matches. The CDR3 is CASSQGLADVANTGELFF. CDR3 nucleotide sequence: TGCGCCAGCAGCCAGGGACTAGCGGATGTCGCGAACACCGGGGAGCTGTTTTTT.

As to this clone: Additional DNA sequences in this sample encode the identical CDR3. This CDR3 is CASSLGTSEQYF. Here the CDR3 DNA reads TGTGCCAGCAGCTTAGGGACCTCCGAGCAGTACTTC. V gene TRBV7-9 combines with J gene TRBJ2-7; D gene uncertain. The CDR3 contains 12 residues. CDR1 and CDR2 (germline): SEHNR, FQNEAQ (reference sequence). Trimming took 1 base from V and 6 from J, leaving 7 bases between them.

The chain has TRBV5-4 and TRBJ1-4; D may be TRBD1 (5 bases). Trimming left V 4 bases short and J 6 bases short, with 13 bases between. There are 14 residues in the CDR3. Germline V lookup: CDR1 SGHNT, CDR2 YYREEE (reference sequence). CDR3 in DNA: TGTGCCAGCAGCCCTCTCGCGGGGGATGAAAAACTGTTTTTT. Its protein is CASSPLAGDEKLFF.

The chain uses TRBV9 and TRBJ2-7, with D possibly TRBD1 on 6 matching bases. The CDR3 totals 17 residues. Trimming cost V 0 bases and J 5 bases, with 21 bases left between them. Germline CDR1 reads SGDLS; CDR2 reads YYNGEE. In DNA form, the CDR3 reads TGTGCCAGCAGCGTAGTAAGGGGCGAGGGGGTTCACCACGAGCAGTACTTC. It specifies CASSVVRGEGVHHEQYF.

The rearrangement links TRBV18 to TRBJ2-7; D is possibly TRBD1 (6 bases). V shed 5 bases and J shed 5 bases, with 16 bases lying between them. The CDR3 runs to 14 residues. CDR1 is KGHSH, CDR2 LQKENI, per germline. The CDR3 DNA sequence: TGTGCCAGCTCAAGAACTACAGGGCAGGACGAGCAGTACTTC. Translating gives CASSRTTGQDEQYF.

The chain uses TRBV7-3 and TRBJ2-3; D not certain. CDR3 size: 14 residues. Germline CDR1 reads SGHTA; CDR2 reads FQGTGA. The V and J ends lost 6 bases and 2 bases respectively, with 12 bases between them. The CDR3 sequence: CASSYWTNTDTQYF. In DNA, the CDR3 is TGTGCCAGCAGTTACTGGACGAACACAGATACGCAGTATTTT.

The chain links TRBV7-6 to TRBJ2-5, with D hard to call. The CDR3 has 18 residues. The ends were cut back, 1 base at V and 1 base at J, with 19 bases in the middle. Germline V lookup: CDR1 SGHVS, CDR2 FNYEAQ. CDR3: CASSLVMPSWAIQETQYF. The CDR3 DNA reads as TGTGCCAGCAGCTTAGTGATGCCTTCCTGGGCCATCCAAGAGACCCAGTACTTC.

V gene TRBV12-5 combines with J gene TRBJ1-2; tentatively, D is TRBD1 (6 bases). The germline V and J ends were trimmed by 6 bases and 8 bases, with 16 bases remaining between them. The CDR3 consists of 13 residues. The germline V gene encodes CDR1 LGHNT and CDR2 FRNRAP. CDR3 residues: CASGLQGPGGYTF. The CDR3 DNA is TGTGCTAGTGGGCTACAGGGTCCGGGCGGCTACACCTTC.

This chain uses TRBV19 with TRBJ2-7, with 8 bases aligning to TRBD2. This CDR3 comprises 14 residues. Germline values: CDR1 LNHDA, CDR2 SQIVND (reference sequence). With V trimmed by 11 bases and J by 5 bases, 14 bases remained unmatched. CDR3 region: CASAPSGSFDEQYF. The DNA for the CDR3 is TGTGCCTCCGCCCCCAGCGGGAGCTTCGACGAGCAGTACTTC.

The chain employs TRBV6-6 and TRBJ1-6, with TRBD1 matching 9 bases. The V and J ends lost 8 bases and 10 bases, in that order; junction bases with no gene match: 6. The germline CDR1 and CDR2 sequences are MNHNY and SVGAGI (reference sequence). The CDR3 totals 13 residues. The DNA for the CDR3 is TGTGCCAGCGGGGGACAGGGTCGCTCACCCCTCCACTTT. Its protein product is CASGGQGRSPLHF.

This chain connects TRBV6-6 to TRBJ2-7; D gene unclear. Trimming cost V 2 bases and J 6 bases, with 8 bases left between them. CDR3 length: 12 amino acids. Germline V gene lookup returns CDR1 MNHNY and CDR2 SVGAGI (reference sequence). CDR3 sequence reads: CASSYEAPEQYF. Written as DNA, the CDR3 is TGTGCCAGCAGTTACGAGGCCCCCGAGCAGTACTTC.

V and J are TRBV27 and TRBJ2-7; 10 bases are shared with TRBD1. The CDR3 covers 13 residues. Unmatched junction bases numbered 3, after V lost 4 bases and J lost 6 bases. Looked up from germline, CDR1 is MNHEY and CDR2 is SMNVEV (reference sequence). Here the CDR3 reads CASSWTGGLEQYF. CDR3 coding DNA: TGTGCCAGCAGTTGGACAGGGGGGCTCGAGCAGTACTTC.

This clone was detected only a few times. The chain links TRBV9 to TRBJ1-2; tentative D call: TRBD1 (5 bases). Germline V lookup: CDR1 SGDLS, CDR2 YYNGEE. Trimming removed 4 bases at V and 3 bases at J, with 10 bases between. This CDR3 region has 13 residues. CDR3 in amino acids: CASSFGGDYGYTF. CDR3 coding DNA: TGTGCCAGCAGCTTTGGGGGAGACTATGGCTACACCTTC.

The chain uses TRBV4-2 and TRBJ2-7; D remains unclear. The CDR3 is 16 amino acids. Germline V lookup: CDR1 LGHNA, CDR2 YNFKEQ. The ends were cut back, 1 base at V and 0 bases at J, with 13 bases in the middle. CDR3 protein: CASSQGRVLSSYEQYF. CDR3 coding DNA: TGTGCCAGCAGCCAAGGAAGGGTCCTGAGCTCCTACGAGCAGTACTTC.

This chain joins TRBV13 and TRBJ2-7, with 8 bases matching TRBD2. V lost 3 bases to trimming and J lost 5 bases; unmatched junction nucleotides: 6. Germline V CDR1 and CDR2: PRHDT, FYEKMQ (reference sequence). The CDR3 contains 14 residues. The CDR3 region is CASSFSLAGHEQYF. In DNA form, the CDR3 reads TGTGCCAGCAGCTTTAGCCTAGCGGGCCACGAGCAGTACTTC.

This chain uses TRBV5-6 with TRBJ2-7; 7 bases are shared with TRBD1. Looked up from germline, CDR1 is SGHDT and CDR2 is YYEEEE. The CDR3 totals 13 residues. V gave up 10 bases and J gave up 3 bases; unmatched junction bases: 10. Here the CDR3 reads CAASETGSYEQYF. The CDR3 region has the DNA TGTGCCGCTTCAGAGACAGGGAGCTACGAGCAGTACTTC.

This rearrangement joins TRBV29-1 to TRBJ2-2; D possibly matches TRBD1 or TRBD2 (7 bases each). The CDR3 covers 14 residues. Germline lookup yields CDR1 SQVTM and CDR2 ANQGSEA. V gave up 7 bases and J gave up 5 bases, with 17 bases separating them. The CDR3, as DNA: TGCAGCGGGGGAGGGGGCCCCCATACCGGGGAGCTGTTTTTT. Translation gives CSGGGGPHTGELFF.

The genes are TRBV11-2 and TRBJ2-7, with D perhaps matching TRBD1 (5 bases). Germline CDR1 SGHAT, CDR2 FQNNGV. This CDR3 has 15 residues. The ends were cut back, 5 bases at V and 6 bases at J, with 20 bases in the middle. The chain's CDR3 is CASSPPEDTFTEQYF. CDR3 sequence (DNA): TGTGCCAGCAGCCCCCCAGAGGACACTTTTACCGAGCAGTACTTC.

This clone was detected only once. This rearrangement joins TRBV9 to TRBJ2-7; the D gene is possibly TRBD2 (6 bases). Germline values: CDR1 SGDLS, CDR2 YYNGEE. Trimming stripped 3 bases from V and 4 bases from J, with 20 bases between. The CDR3 runs 16 residues. Written as DNA, the CDR3 is TGTGCCAGCAGCGCTAAACCGGGGGATAGAAAGTACGAGCAGTACTTC. Translated, it gives CASSAKPGDRKYEQYF.

The chain joins TRBV4-1 to TRBJ1-4, with 9 bases identical to TRBD1. Per the germline V gene, CDR1 is MGHRA and CDR2 is YSYEKL. CDR3 length: 18 amino acids. With 7 bases clipped from V and 7 bases from J, the junction kept 19 bases outside the gene matches. DNA for the CDR3: TGCGCCAGCACCGAGACCGGGACAGGGCGGGGGGAGGCTGAAAAACTGTTTTTT. It encodes CASTETGTGRGEAEKLFF.